The 29 T cell receptor beta chains presented below share a single source sample, sequenced in a study of identical twins. One entry per CDR3 protein, called by TCRdb with MiXCR from the 5' RACE reads. The table has some 240,000 distinct CDR3 sequences, about 8.3% seen once. These data were likewise used in another study, on yellow fever vaccine responses in identical twins.

The sample was CD8+ T cells sorted from blood. The receptors were sampled from a woman under 30 in good health.

The genes are TRBV9 and TRBJ2-5; either TRBD1 or TRBD2 may fit D (5 bases each). Trimming shortened V by 0 bases and J by 5 bases, and 8 bases separated the two germline ends. Germline V gives CDR1 SGDLS, CDR2 YYNGEE. This CDR3 is built from 13 residues. CDR3 coding DNA: TGTGCCAGCAGCGTAGGAGGGGACGAGACCCAGTACTTC. Protein product: CASSVGGDETQYF. The full variable domain, its missing parts supplied by reference TRBV9 and TRBJ2-5, is DSGVTQTPKHLITATGQRVTLRCSPRSGDLSVYWYQQSLDQGLQFLIQYYNGEERAKGNILERFSAQQFPDLHSELNLSSLELGDSALYFCASSVGGDETQYFGPGTRLLVL.

This chain connects TRBV19 to TRBJ2-7; D is unclear. The CDR3 is 13 amino acids. Germline V gene sequence: CDR1 LNHDA, CDR2 SQIVND (reference sequence). Trimming left V 2 bases short and J 6 bases short, with 11 bases between. The CDR3 loop is CASSITDRSEQYF. CDR3 sequence (DNA): TGTGCCAGTAGTATAACAGATCGAAGCGAGCAGTACTTC.

This sequence joins TRBV4-2 and TRBJ1-1; the D gene is possibly TRBD1 (5 bases). V lost 0 bases to trimming and J lost 9 bases, with 14 bases between them. There are 14 residues in the CDR3. Germline V gives CDR1 LGHNA, CDR2 YNFKEQ. CDR3 sequence: CASSQDRAAGQAFF. CDR3 coding DNA: TGTGCCAGCAGCCAAGATCGGGCGGCGGGGCAAGCTTTCTTT.

The V call is TRBV6-5, the J call TRBJ2-7, with D perhaps TRBD1 or TRBD2 (5 bases each). The CDR3 has 14 amino acids. Germline CDR1 is MNHEY and CDR2 is SVGAGI. Trimming stripped 5 bases from V and 4 bases from J, with 15 bases between. CDR3 region: CASSNRDDRYEQYF. CDR3 nucleotides: TGTGCCAGCAGTAACCGGGACGACCGATACGAGCAGTACTTC.

The J gene is TRBJ2-5, the V gene TRBV10-2, with D maybe TRBD2 (7 bases). The V and J ends lost 6 bases and 4 bases respectively, with 21 bases between them. Germline V gene data show CDR1 as WSHSY and CDR2 as SAAADI. The CDR3 has 16 residues. In nucleotides, the CDR3 is TGCGCCAGCAGGGGGGTGGGGGCGGGGGACCCAGAGACCCAGTACTTC. This translates into CASRGVGAGDPETQYF.

This clonotype was counted a single time. The V call is TRBV5-1, the J call TRBJ2-5; D possibly matches TRBD1 or TRBD2 (5 bases each). V lost 5 bases to trimming and J lost 3 bases, with 11 bases between them. Germline V gene data show CDR1 as SGHRS and CDR2 as YFSETQ. The CDR3 spans 13 residues. The DNA of the CDR3 is TGCGCCAGCAGGGCCGGGGCGGAAGAGACCCAGTACTTC. This translates into CASRAGAEETQYF.

The sample holds many counts of this clonotype. The V and J genes are TRBV9 and TRBJ2-7, with 10 bases fitting TRBD1. The germline CDR1 and CDR2 sequences are SGDLS and YYNGEE. CDR3 length: 17 amino acids. V trimming: 4 bases; J trimming: 0 bases; junction bases outside the gene matches: 10. CDR3 protein: CASSTPKGQGDSYEQYF. The CDR3 bases are TGTGCCAGCAGCACCCCTAAAGGACAGGGGGACTCCTACGAGCAGTACTTC.

This clonotype was seen repeatedly, ten times or more. The J gene is TRBJ2-4, the V gene TRBV29-1; 7 bases are a match to TRBD1. Trimming at V came to 7 bases and at J to 4 bases, leaving 4 bases not matched to a gene. Germline V lookup: CDR1 SQVTM, CDR2 ANQGSEA. This CDR3 has 12 amino acids. The CDR3 loop is CSALGQKNIQYF. The CDR3 DNA is TGCAGCGCCCTGGGACAGAAAAACATTCAGTACTTC.

The chain is built from TRBV5-1 and TRBJ2-1; TRBD2 aligns across 7 bases. The V gene's germline CDR1 is SGHRS and CDR2 YFSETQ. The trim removed 1 base at V and 5 bases at J, leaving 6 bases unmatched. This CDR3 comprises 15 residues. The CDR3 reads CASSLLGGSNNEQFF. The DNA of the CDR3 is TGCGCCAGCAGCTTGTTGGGGGGGAGTAACAATGAGCAGTTCTTC.

This clonotype occurred many times. The chain has TRBV6-9 and TRBJ1-1; D not resolved. The CDR3 spans 13 residues. The germline gives CDR1 MNHGY, CDR2 SVAAGI. Trimming took 10 bases from V and 4 from J, leaving 16 bases between them. In DNA form, the CDR3 reads TGTGCCATTCCTTCCCCCGTTGGCACTGAAGCTTTCTTT. Its protein is CAIPSPVGTEAFF.

This clonotype has only a few counts. The chain combines TRBV7-9 with TRBJ1-4, with 8 nucleotides matching TRBD1. The CDR3 is made up of 14 amino acids. Germline CDR1 and CDR2: SEHNR and FQNEAQ (reference sequence). J was trimmed by 8 bases and V by 3 bases; bases with no gene match: 5. The CDR3 loop is CASSFLTGDEKLFF. The DNA for the CDR3 is TGTGCCAGCAGCTTCCTGACAGGGGACGAAAAACTGTTTTTT.

This sequence joins TRBV20-1 and TRBJ2-7, with D perhaps matching TRBD1 or TRBD2 (7 bases each). Trimming removed 6 bases from V and 3 bases from J, with 15 bases in between. The CDR3 sequence is 13 residues long. CDR1 is DFQATT, CDR2 SNEGSKA, per germline (reference sequence). DNA for the CDR3: TGCAGTGCCGAGCGGGGACAGTACTACGAGCAGTACTTC. Translation: CSAERGQYYEQYF.

This clonotype has a count of ten or more. The V gene is TRBV6-2 or TRBV6-3, the J gene TRBJ2-7; TRBD2 agrees at 7 bases. The CDR3 is 16 residues long. Germline lookup yields CDR1 MNHEY and CDR2 SVGEGT. Germline trimming cut 5 bases from V and 1 base from J; bases unmatched to any gene: 11. The CDR3 reads CASSPPMGRESYEQYF. CDR3 DNA sequence: TGTGCCAGCAGTCCGCCAATGGGGCGGGAGTCCTACGAGCAGTACTTC.

A few counts support this clonotype. This sequence joins TRBV27 and TRBJ2-3; no clear D gene. The length of the CDR3 is 16 residues. Germline assignment: CDR1 MNHEY and CDR2 SMNVEV (reference sequence). V was trimmed by 1 base and J by 2 bases, leaving 13 bases between them. CDR3 in DNA: TGTGCCAGCAGTTTATTATGGAGCCAATACACAGATACGCAGTATTTT. Residues: CASSLLWSQYTDTQYF.

V is TRBV6-1 and J is TRBJ2-4; 7 nucleotides align to TRBD2. J gave up 6 bases and V 3 bases, and 11 bases lay outside the gene matches. In germline, CDR1 is MNHNS, CDR2 SASEGT. This CDR3 region has 16 residues. The CDR3 spells CASSDSGGLGRNIQYF. For the CDR3, the DNA is TGTGCCAGCAGTGATTCGGGGGGATTGGGTCGAAACATTCAGTACTTC.

This clonotype has only a few counts. The rearrangement uses TRBV9 and TRBJ1-2, with a possible D match to TRBD1 (5 bases). V was clipped by 0 bases and J by 6 bases, with 6 bases between them. CDR3 length: 12 residues. Germline values: CDR1 SGDLS, CDR2 YYNGEE. DNA for the CDR3: TGTGCCAGCAGCGTAGGGGGCAATGGCTACACCTTC. Encoded protein: CASSVGGNGYTF.

Many counts were recorded for this clonotype. The J gene is TRBJ2-1, the V gene TRBV14, with 9 bases identical to TRBD2. Germline V gene lookup returns CDR1 SGHDN and CDR2 FVKESK. Unmatched junction bases numbered 7, after V lost 4 bases and J lost 3 bases. The length of the CDR3 is 16 residues. CDR3 protein: CASSPFSGSSYNEQFF. The CDR3 DNA sequence: TGTGCCAGCAGCCCCTTTAGCGGGAGTAGCTACAATGAGCAGTTCTTC.

The sample holds a few counts of this clonotype. This chain uses TRBV7-8 with TRBJ1-2; the D is unclear. This CDR3 is built from 15 residues. V lost 1 base to trimming and J lost 7 bases, with 16 bases between them. Germline CDR1 is SGHVS and CDR2 is FQNEAQ. The chain's CDR3 is CASSLGLGNAGGYTF. Here the CDR3 DNA reads TGTGCCAGCAGCTTAGGTTTAGGGAATGCGGGTGGCTACACCTTC.

In its sample, this clonotype was seen many times. This chain joins TRBV5-1 and TRBJ2-7; weak D call: TRBD2 (6 bases). The CDR3 contains 14 residues. The germline V gene encodes CDR1 SGHRS and CDR2 YFSETQ. V was cut by 0 bases and J by 5 bases, with 12 bases left in between. The CDR3 bases are TGCGCCAGCAGCTTGGGACCGGGACTCAACGAGCAGTACTTC. This codes for CASSLGPGLNEQYF. Full variable domain (missing parts from reference TRBV5-1 and TRBJ2-7): KAGVTQTPRYLIKTRGQQVTLSCSPISGHRSVSWYQQTPGQGLQFLFEYFSETQRNKGNFPGRFSGRQFSNSRSEMNVSTLELGDSALYLCASSLGPGLNEQYFGPGTRLTVT.

This clonotype was counted many times. The CDR3 DNA reads as TGCAGTGCTAGAGCTATAGACAGGGGATCCTACGAGCAGTACTTC. It encodes CSARAIDRGSYEQYF. V gene TRBV20-1 combines with J gene TRBJ2-7; 8 bases agree with TRBD1. The CDR3 is 15 residues long. V shed 1 base and J 1 base; nucleotides not matched to a gene: 6. Germline CDR1 DFQATT, CDR2 SNEGSKA (reference sequence).

This clonotype has a handful of counts. The rearrangement joins TRBV7-9 to TRBJ2-2, with 8 bases identical to TRBD1. Per the germline V gene, CDR1 is SEHNR and CDR2 is FQNEAQ (reference sequence). The CDR3 length is 17 residues. Trimming removed 3 bases from V and 2 bases from J; junction bases left unmatched: 8. The CDR3 loop reads CASSFSGQVLNTGELFF. The CDR3 nucleotides read TGTGCCAGCAGCTTCTCGGGACAGGTCTTAAACACCGGGGAGCTGTTTTTT.

The table lists this clonotype with a few counts. This chain connects TRBV6-1 to TRBJ2-7; no clear D. Trimming cost V 2 bases and J 0 bases, with 14 bases left between them. CDR1 is MNHNS, CDR2 SASEGT, per germline. The CDR3 totals 16 residues. The CDR3 DNA sequence: TGTGCCAGCAGTGAAATCGTGACGGTGAGCTCCTACGAGCAGTACTTC. This sequence encodes CASSEIVTVSSYEQYF.

The chain joins TRBV20-1 to TRBJ2-3; no clear D gene. Germline V gene lookup returns CDR1 DFQATT and CDR2 SNEGSKA (reference sequence). The CDR3 is 14 residues long. The ends were cut back, 6 bases at V and 7 bases at J, with 20 bases in the middle. The CDR3 sequence is CSAGPRAGPNTQYF. In nucleotides, the CDR3 is TGCAGTGCCGGCCCTAGGGCAGGTCCCAATACGCAGTATTTT.

This clonotype was detected only a few times. The rearrangement joins TRBV20-1 to TRBJ1-5; 8 bases line up with TRBD1. The trim removed 5 bases at V and 3 bases at J, leaving 3 bases unmatched. CDR3 length: 13 residues. Germline loops: CDR1 DFQATT, CDR2 SNEGSKA (reference sequence). This CDR3 is CSASDRDNQPQHF. CDR3 DNA sequence: TGCAGTGCTTCGGACAGGGACAATCAGCCCCAGCATTTT.

The chain carries TRBV25-1 and TRBJ2-7, with D possibly TRBD2 on 6 matching bases. The germline V and J ends were trimmed by 3 bases and 4 bases, with 7 bases remaining between them. The CDR3 covers 12 residues. CDR1 and CDR2 (germline): MGHDK, SYGVNS. For the CDR3, the DNA is TGTGCCAGCAGTGAGGAGGGGTACGAGCAGTACTTC. Translated: CASSEEGYEQYF.

This chain links TRBV4-3 with TRBJ2-1, with D perhaps matching TRBD2 (6 bases). The germline gives CDR1 LGHNA, CDR2 YSLEER. The CDR3 runs to 15 residues. V was cut by 5 bases and J by 5 bases, with 16 bases left in between. CDR3 sequence (DNA): TGCGCCAGCAGCGCCTACGGGAGTTCCGACAATGAGCAGTTCTTC. Translated: CASSAYGSSDNEQFF.

V and J are TRBV6-5 and TRBJ2-1, with D perhaps TRBD2 (6 bases). This CDR3 contains 13 residues. The ends were cut back, 2 bases at V and 4 bases at J, with 6 bases in the middle. From germline, CDR1 is MNHEY and CDR2 SVGAGI. The CDR3 protein is CASSYGTYNEQFF. CDR3 nucleotide sequence: TGTGCCAGCAGTTACGGGACTTACAATGAGCAGTTCTTC.

This clonotype was found a few times. The CDR3 here is CASSFRGGRQTDTQYF. CDR3 in DNA: TGTGCCAGCAGCTTCAGGGGCGGGCGCCAGACAGATACGCAGTATTTT. The chain recombines TRBV11-2 with TRBJ2-3, with D possibly matching TRBD1 (6 bases). This CDR3 is built from 16 residues. V was trimmed by 3 bases and J by 3 bases, leaving 16 bases between them. The germline CDR1 and CDR2 sequences are SGHAT and FQNNGV.

The chain carries TRBV13 and TRBJ2-3; 13 positions agree with TRBD2. The CDR3 loop spans 17 amino acids. CDR1 and CDR2 (germline): PRHDT, FYEKMQ (reference sequence). The V segment lost 5 bases and the J segment 4 bases; nucleotides outside the gene matches: 9. Here the CDR3 reads CASSPSRTSGRADTQYF. The CDR3 DNA sequence: TGTGCCAGCAGCCCATCTCGAACTAGCGGGAGGGCAGATACGCAGTATTTT.